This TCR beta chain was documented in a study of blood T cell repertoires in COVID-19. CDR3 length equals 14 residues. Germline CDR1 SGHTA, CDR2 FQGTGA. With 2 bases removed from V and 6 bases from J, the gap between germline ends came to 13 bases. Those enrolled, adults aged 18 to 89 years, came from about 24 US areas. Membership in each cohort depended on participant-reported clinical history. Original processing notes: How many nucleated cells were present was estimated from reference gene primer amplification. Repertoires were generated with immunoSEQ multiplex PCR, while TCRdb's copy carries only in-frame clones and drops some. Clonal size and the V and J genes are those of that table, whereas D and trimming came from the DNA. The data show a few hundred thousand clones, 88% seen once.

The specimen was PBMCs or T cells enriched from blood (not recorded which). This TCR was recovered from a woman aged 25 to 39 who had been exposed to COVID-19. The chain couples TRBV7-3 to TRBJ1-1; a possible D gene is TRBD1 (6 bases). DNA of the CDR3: TGTGCCAGCAGCTTATGGCAGGGGCACGCTGAAGCTTTCTTT. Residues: CASSLWQGHAEAFF.